This T cell receptor (beta chain) was obtained from a study of T cell responses to AZD1222 COVID-19 vaccine. Findings and caveats of the study: There were mostly white British donors and more females than males, and clonal diversity was possibly underestimated. Spike was spanned by vaccine-associated CD4 TCRs, which were dominant at 160-218 and 743-854.

Using immunoSEQ multiplex PCR, the repertoire was profiled, and TCRdb retains in-frame clones only, with some absent. The data show 25,000 or so clones, around 92% seen once. Concerning this clone itself: Its antigen is still unknown.

Second doses that came at about 4 or about 12 weeks were put together. The V end lost 6 bases, the J end lost 1 base, and 9 bases lay between the germline ends. This CDR3 contains 13 residues. CDR1 ENHRY and CDR2 SYGVKD come from the germline V gene. The clonotype comes from an adult who received the AZD1222 COVID-19 vaccine. The sequencing here drew on peripheral blood, taken 28 days after the second AZD1222 dose. The V call is TRBV10-3, the J call TRBJ1-1; D is undetermined. Here the CDR3 DNA reads TGTGCCATCAGCCTAGGGTCGAACACTGAAGCTTTCTTT. It is translated as CAISLGSNTEAFF.